Following are 32 T cell receptor beta chains from one sample sequenced in a study of early T cells in non-severe SARS-CoV-2 infection. Each CDR3 protein gets one entry after TCRdb re-called the 5' RACE reads with MiXCR. The profile shows tens of thousands of distinct CDR3 sequences, approximately 6.1% of them singletons. Sequencing used whole blood. Receptors were obtained from an adult who was a healthcare worker with PCR-confirmed SARS-CoV-2 infection or an uninfected control (not recorded which).

This clonotype occurred many times. This chain joins TRBV4-2 and TRBJ1-3, with D uncertain. Germline CDR1 LGHNA, CDR2 YNFKEQ. This CDR3 is built from 12 residues. V lost 11 bases, J lost 4 bases, and 12 bases lay in between. The CDR3 DNA sequence: TGTGCCTCCGGGTCTGAAGGAAACACCATATATTTT. This sequence encodes CASGSEGNTIYF.

This clonotype was observed at least ten times. V is TRBV6-4 and J is TRBJ2-2; D call uncertain. There are 14 residues in the CDR3. The germline V gene encodes CDR1 MRHNA and CDR2 SNTAGT. Trimming took off 3 bases at V and 0 bases at J, with 5 bases between the two ends. The CDR3 nucleotides read TGTGCCAGCAGTGATCGTCCGAACACCGGGGAGCTGTTTTTT. Translating it yields CASSDRPNTGELFF.

This clonotype was seen at least ten times. The rearrangement joins TRBV20-1 to TRBJ2-1; perhaps D is TRBD1 or TRBD2 (6 bases each). V was clipped by 6 bases and J by 4 bases, with 16 bases between them. The germline CDR1 and CDR2 sequences are DFQATT and SNEGSKA (reference sequence). There are 14 residues in the CDR3. CDR3 sequence reads: CSAPWGAEYNEQFF. Here the CDR3 DNA reads TGCAGTGCCCCGTGGGGGGCGGAGTACAATGAGCAGTTCTTC.

This clonotype was detected ten times or more. The chain recombines TRBV11-3 with TRBJ1-1, with 7 nucleotides matching TRBD1. Germline trimming cut 5 bases from V and 1 base from J; bases unmatched to any gene: 10. Germline loops: CDR1 SGHNT, CDR2 YENEEA. CDR3 length equals 16 residues. The CDR3 DNA sequence: TGTGCCAGCAGCCCGGGACAGATAGGGGGGAACACTGAAGCTTTCTTT. Its translation: CASSPGQIGGNTEAFF.

This clonotype was recorded at least ten times. The chain has TRBV12-3 or TRBV12-4 and TRBJ2-4; TRBD2 might be the D (7 bases). V lost 0 bases and J lost 0, with 12 bases in between. This CDR3 comprises 17 residues. Here the CDR3 reads CASSLAHGGLAKNIQYF. CDR3 sequence (DNA): TGTGCCAGCAGTTTAGCGCACGGGGGGCTAGCCAAAAACATTCAGTACTTC.

Many counts were recorded for this clonotype. This sequence joins TRBV6-1 and TRBJ2-1; D possibly corresponds to TRBD2 (6 bases). Germline CDR1 reads MNHNS; CDR2 reads SASEGT. CDR3 size: 15 residues. V lost 4 bases, J lost 2 bases, and 12 bases lay in between. As DNA, the CDR3 is TGTGCCAGCAGTGGCTCGGGAGAACCCTACAATGAGCAGTTCTTC. This translates into CASSGSGEPYNEQFF.

The table lists this clonotype with many counts. V usage is TRBV29-1 and J usage is TRBJ2-1; TRBD2 agrees at 10 bases. CDR1 is SQVTM and CDR2 is ANQGSEA in the germline V gene. With 0 bases clipped from V and 0 bases from J, the junction kept 8 bases outside the gene matches. The CDR3 spans 18 residues. The CDR3 loop is CSVEDLTSGTHSYNEQFF. In DNA, the CDR3 is TGCAGCGTTGAAGATCTTACTAGCGGGACACACTCCTACAATGAGCAGTTCTTC.

V usage is TRBV6-6 and J usage is TRBJ2-3; TRBD2 is a possible D gene (7 bases). Germline lookup yields CDR1 MNHNY and CDR2 SVGAGI (reference sequence). The length of the CDR3 is 15 residues. The V and J ends lost 8 bases and 5 bases respectively, with 20 bases between them. The CDR3 nucleotides read TGTGCCAGCGGCGAGGGGGGCGGGAGTATAGATACGCAGTATTTT. Its protein product is CASGEGGGSIDTQYF.

In its sample, this clonotype was seen a few times. CDR3 loop: CAWSAQQRDTQYF. The DNA of the CDR3 is TGTGCCTGGAGTGCGCAACAACGAGATACGCAGTATTTT. The J gene is TRBJ2-3, the V gene TRBV30; D uncertain. Germline CDR1 GTSNPN, CDR2 SVGIG (reference sequence). This CDR3 comprises 13 residues. The V end was cut by 1 base, the J end by 5 bases, with 10 bases between. Supplemented by reference TRBV30 and TRBJ2-3, the full variable domain reads SQTIHQWPATLVQPVGSPLSLECTVEGTSNPNLYWYRQAAGRGLQLLFYSVGIGQISSEVPQNLSASRPQDRQFILSSKKLLLSDSGFYLCAWSAQQRDTQYFGPGTRLTVL.

This clonotype has at least ten counts. The CDR3 DNA follows: TGCAGCGTTGCTCCGTTACTAGCGGGAGTAGAGACCCAGTACTTC. Amino acids: CSVAPLLAGVETQYF. The chain carries TRBV29-1 and TRBJ2-5, with 11 bases matching TRBD2. The CDR3 length is 15 residues. After removal of 4 bases from V and 4 bases from J, the junction contained 8 bases not matched to a gene. CDR1 and CDR2 from the germline V gene are SQVTM and ANQGSEA.

This clonotype was observed a handful of times. The J gene is TRBJ1-1, the V gene TRBV6-4; D is perhaps TRBD1 (5 bases). V was cut by 5 bases and J by 1 base, with 8 bases left in between. This CDR3 contains 13 residues. Germline V gene data show CDR1 as MRHNA and CDR2 as SNTAGT. The CDR3 DNA reads as TGTGCCAGCAGTTACACAGGGAACACTGAAGCTTTCTTT. As protein: CASSYTGNTEAFF.

This clonotype was seen at least ten times. V usage is TRBV4-1 and J usage is TRBJ1-3; no clear D. There are 16 residues in the CDR3. Trimming removed 1 base from V and 4 bases from J, with 14 bases in between. Germline CDR1 and CDR2: MGHRA and YSYEKL. The chain's CDR3 is CASSQVVSLLGNTIYF. The CDR3 region has the DNA TGCGCCAGCAGCCAAGTCGTTTCCCTCCTCGGAAACACCATATATTTT.

The V and J genes are TRBV29-1 and TRBJ2-5; TRBD1 agrees at 11 bases. Losses at the gene ends were 6 bases for V and 4 bases for J; bases not matched to a gene: 7. The CDR3 length is 14 residues. Germline V CDR1 and CDR2: SQVTM, ANQGSEA. CDR3 loop: CSVHGQGARETQYF. CDR3 nucleotides: TGCAGCGTGCACGGACAGGGGGCGAGAGAGACCCAGTACTTC.

This clonotype appeared many times. The rearrangement links TRBV7-3 to TRBJ2-7; 10 nucleotides align to TRBD1. This CDR3 is built from 15 residues. Germline V gives CDR1 SGHTA, CDR2 FQGTGA. V lost 2 bases to trimming and J lost 6 bases; unmatched junction nucleotides: 7. The CDR3 sequence is CASSLLGQGTGEQYF. DNA of the CDR3: TGTGCCAGCAGCTTATTGGGACAGGGGACGGGCGAGCAGTACTTC.

Ten or more counts support this clonotype. The CDR3 DNA reads as TGTGCCAGCACTCGAGCGGGAGATGGTTTCTATGAGCAGTTCTTC. Encoded protein: CASTRAGDGFYEQFF. The rearrangement uses TRBV6-1 and TRBJ2-1, with 8 bases aligning to TRBD2. The CDR3 runs to 15 residues. Germline-derived CDR1 and CDR2 are MNHNS and SASEGT. The J segment lost 8 bases and the V segment lost 7 bases, leaving 13 bases of the junction unmatched.

This clonotype appeared many times. In DNA form, the CDR3 reads TGCAGCGTCCAAAAGAGCGTAAAAGCTTTCTTT. This gives the protein CSVQKSVKAFF. The V call is TRBV29-1, the J call TRBJ1-1, with D hard to call. Trimming left V 6 bases short and J 9 bases short, with 14 bases between. CDR1 and CDR2 (germline): SQVTM, ANQGSEA. The CDR3 is 11 amino acids.

Only a few counts were recorded for this clonotype. The chain has TRBV5-1 and TRBJ1-2; D unresolved. V shed 4 bases and J shed 2 bases, with 15 bases lying between them. The CDR3 contains 15 residues. Per germline, CDR1 SGHRS and CDR2 YFSETQ. In DNA, the CDR3 is TGCGCCAGCAGCCCCTTTGAATACCGGAACTATGGCTACACCTTC. Its protein is CASSPFEYRNYGYTF.

This clonotype was seen more than once but under ten times. The rearrangement links TRBV28 to TRBJ2-7; perhaps TRBD2 as D (5 bases). V gave up 8 bases and J gave up 2 bases, with 13 bases separating them. The CDR3 has 13 residues. CDR1 and CDR2 (germline): MDHEN, SYDVKM. The CDR3 is CASHGGRAYEQYF. CDR3 nucleotide sequence: TGTGCCAGCCATGGCGGGCGGGCCTACGAGCAGTACTTC.

Ten or more counts support this clonotype. The CDR3 coding sequence is TGTGCCAGTAAGCCCACTAACTATGGCTACACCTTC. Translation gives CASKPTNYGYTF. J is TRBJ1-2 and V is TRBV19; D ambiguous. The CDR3 covers 12 residues. The germline V gene has CDR1 LNHDA and CDR2 SQIVND (reference sequence). V lost 7 bases and J 0 bases, leaving 6 bases between the germline ends.

The gene calls are TRBV29-1 and TRBJ2-2, with D perhaps TRBD2 (6 bases). Trimming removed 7 bases at V and 5 bases at J, with 17 bases between. The CDR3 loop spans 14 amino acids. Germline CDR1 is SQVTM and CDR2 is ANQGSEA. The CDR3 loop is CSAGGVLGTGELFF. In DNA, the CDR3 is TGCAGCGCCGGAGGGGTCCTAGGTACCGGGGAGCTGTTTTTT.

The chain employs TRBV7-9 and TRBJ1-6; no reliable D call. V was trimmed by 0 bases and J by 9 bases, leaving 3 bases between them. Germline assignment: CDR1 SEHNR and CDR2 FQNEAQ (reference sequence). The CDR3 consists of 12 residues. As DNA, the CDR3 is TGTGCCAGCAGCTTAGCAGGTTCACCCCTCCACTTT. Translating it yields CASSLAGSPLHF.

This clonotype was counted ten times or more. The genes are TRBV29-1 and TRBJ2-3, with a weak D call TRBD1 (6 bases). CDR1 SQVTM and CDR2 ANQGSEA come from the germline V gene. The CDR3 length is 14 residues. Trimming removed 0 bases at V and 1 base at J, with 8 bases between. This chain's CDR3 is CSVEDRQGTDTQYF. The CDR3 region has the DNA TGCAGCGTTGAAGATCGACAGGGCACAGATACGCAGTATTTT.

This clonotype was seen a few times. The chain joins TRBV2 to TRBJ2-7, with D possibly being TRBD1 or TRBD2 (5 bases each). The CDR3 contains 14 residues. Between the trimmed V and J ends, which lost 8 bases and 5 bases, there was a span of 19 bases. Germline CDR1 and CDR2: SNHLY and FYNNEI. CDR3 in amino acids: CASGTGRITNEQYF. CDR3 sequence (DNA): TGTGCCAGCGGAACGGGACGAATTACGAACGAGCAGTACTTC.

The sample holds a few counts of this clonotype. The chain combines TRBV28 with TRBJ2-7; TRBD2 matches 9 bases. Germline V gives CDR1 MDHEN, CDR2 SYDVKM. The V and J ends lost 7 bases and 5 bases, in that order; junction bases with no gene match: 9. The CDR3 is 14 residues long. CDR3: CASISAGGGHEQYF. The CDR3 region has the DNA TGTGCCAGCATCTCAGCGGGGGGCGGCCACGAGCAGTACTTC.

The chain recombines TRBV18 with TRBJ2-2, with D hard to call. Trimming left V 3 bases short and J 1 base short, with 9 bases between. The germline V gene has CDR1 KGHSH and CDR2 LQKENI. This CDR3 has 15 residues. DNA of the CDR3: TGTGCCAGCTCACCTAATCAGGAGAACACCGGGGAGCTGTTTTTT. It translates to CASSPNQENTGELFF.

This clonotype was counted many times. The V call is TRBV10-2, the J call TRBJ2-1, with 12 positions matching TRBD2. Germline V gene sequence: CDR1 WSHSY, CDR2 SAAADI. The trim removed 10 bases at V and 3 bases at J, leaving 16 bases unmatched. This CDR3 spans 18 amino acids. Here the CDR3 reads CAIKTGGRLAGDYNEQFF. The CDR3 nucleotides are TGCGCCATTAAGACAGGGGGCCGACTAGCGGGAGACTACAATGAGCAGTTCTTC.

This clonotype was recorded many times. This chain joins TRBV20-1 and TRBJ2-5; 8 bases map to TRBD1. Germline lookup yields CDR1 DFQATT and CDR2 SNEGSKA (reference sequence). J lost 3 bases, V lost 5 bases, and 5 bases had no gene match. There are 13 residues in the CDR3. The CDR3 is CSARLQGEETQYF. In DNA form, the CDR3 reads TGCAGTGCTCGACTACAGGGGGAAGAGACCCAGTACTTC.

The V gene is TRBV7-9, the J gene TRBJ2-5; 7 bases are a match to TRBD2. Germline V gene sequence: CDR1 SEHNR, CDR2 FQNEAQ (reference sequence). The J segment lost 5 bases and the V segment lost 6 bases, leaving 18 bases of the junction unmatched. This CDR3 has 17 amino acids. CDR3 sequence: CASRAPMGGGPKETQYF. In nucleotides, the CDR3 is TGTGCCAGCAGAGCTCCCATGGGGGGAGGGCCTAAGGAGACCCAGTACTTC.

This chain links TRBV3-1 with TRBJ2-3; 11 nucleotides agree with TRBD1. The CDR3 is 15 amino acids. V shed 8 bases, J shed 2 bases, and the junction held 6 bases outside the gene matches. Germline V gene data show CDR1 as LGHDT and CDR2 as YNNKEL (reference sequence). The CDR3 here is CASGEGQGDTDTQYF. DNA of the CDR3: TGTGCCAGCGGCGAGGGACAGGGGGACACAGATACGCAGTATTTT.

Many counts were recorded for this clonotype. V gene TRBV27 combines with J gene TRBJ2-6, with unresolved D. Trimming removed 3 bases from V and 0 bases from J, with 9 bases in between. CDR3 length: 16 amino acids. Germline loops: CDR1 MNHEY, CDR2 SMNVEV (reference sequence). CDR3 bases: TGTGCCAGCAGTTTTGTCATTAACTCTGGGGCCAACGTCCTGACTTTC. Residues: CASSFVINSGANVLTF. The full variable domain, completed using reference TRBV27 and TRBJ2-6, is EAQVTQNPRYLITVTGKKLTVTCSQNMNHEYMSWYRQDPGLGLRQIYYSMNVEVTDKGDVPEGYKVSRKEKRNFPLILESPSPNQTSLYFCASSFVINSGANVLTFGAGSRLTVL.

This clonotype was observed at least ten times. The chain recombines TRBV20-1 with TRBJ2-1; TRBD2 aligns across 11 bases. The CDR3 contains 14 residues. With 6 bases clipped from V and 4 bases from J, the junction kept 5 bases outside the gene matches. Looked up from germline, CDR1 is DFQATT and CDR2 is SNEGSKA (reference sequence). The CDR3 loop is CSATTSGMYNEQFF. The DNA of the CDR3 is TGCAGTGCAACGACTAGCGGGATGTACAATGAGCAGTTCTTC.

This clonotype was counted at least ten times. One end of the junction fails to match germline, which may point to a read error. The gene calls are TRBV4-1 and TRBJ2-1; D call uncertain. CDR1 is MGHRA, CDR2 YSYEKL, per germline. CDR3 size: 11 residues. CDR3 loop: CASSPYDEQFF. In DNA, the CDR3 is TGCGCCAGCAGCCCCTACGATGAGCAGTTCTTC.